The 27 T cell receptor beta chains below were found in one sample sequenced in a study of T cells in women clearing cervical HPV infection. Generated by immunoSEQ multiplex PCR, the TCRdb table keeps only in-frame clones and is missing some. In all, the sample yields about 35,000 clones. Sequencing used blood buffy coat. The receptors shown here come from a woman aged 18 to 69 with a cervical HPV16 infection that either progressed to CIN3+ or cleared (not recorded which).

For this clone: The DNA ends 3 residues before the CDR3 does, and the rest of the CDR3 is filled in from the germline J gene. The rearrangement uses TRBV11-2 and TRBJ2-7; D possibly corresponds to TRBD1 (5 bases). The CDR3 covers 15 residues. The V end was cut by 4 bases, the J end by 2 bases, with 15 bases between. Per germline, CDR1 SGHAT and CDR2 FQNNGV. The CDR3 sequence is CASSSQGMTAYEQYF. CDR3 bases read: TGTGCCAGCAGCTCCCAGGGTATGACAGCCTACGAG.

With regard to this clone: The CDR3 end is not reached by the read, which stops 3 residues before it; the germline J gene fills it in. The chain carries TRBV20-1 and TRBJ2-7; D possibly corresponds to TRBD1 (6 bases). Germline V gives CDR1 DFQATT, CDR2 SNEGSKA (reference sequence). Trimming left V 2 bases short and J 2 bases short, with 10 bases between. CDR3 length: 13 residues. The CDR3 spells CSARHGGPYEQYF. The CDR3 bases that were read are TGCAGTGCTAGACATGGGGGCCCCTACGAG.

The CDR3 DNA, read in part, is TGCGCCAGCAGCAGAGCGGGGGGCCCAGATACG. It encodes CASSRAGGPDT. The full CDR3 reads CASSRAGGPDTQYF. The chain uses TRBV5-1 and TRBJ2-3; 9 positions match TRBD2. From the germline J gene comes the end of the CDR3, since the read stops 3 residues before it. The CDR3 length is 14 residues. V shed 4 bases, J shed 4 bases, and the junction held 4 bases outside the gene matches. CDR1 SGHRS and CDR2 YFSETQ come from the germline V gene.

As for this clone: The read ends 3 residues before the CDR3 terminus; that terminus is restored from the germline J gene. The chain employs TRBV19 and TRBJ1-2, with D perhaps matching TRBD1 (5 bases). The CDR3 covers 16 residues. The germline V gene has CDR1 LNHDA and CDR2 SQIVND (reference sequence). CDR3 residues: CASSVGTSGVYNDYTF. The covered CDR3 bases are TGTGCCAGTAGTGTCGGGACTAGCGGGGTATACAATGAC.

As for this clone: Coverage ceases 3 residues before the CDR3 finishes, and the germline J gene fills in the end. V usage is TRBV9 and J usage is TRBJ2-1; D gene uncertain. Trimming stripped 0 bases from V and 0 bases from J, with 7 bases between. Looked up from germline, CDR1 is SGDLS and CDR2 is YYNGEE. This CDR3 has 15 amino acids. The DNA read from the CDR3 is TGTGCCAGCAGCGTAGCAGGAGTCTCCTACAATGAG. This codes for CASSVAGVSYNE. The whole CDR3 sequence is CASSVAGVSYNEQFF.

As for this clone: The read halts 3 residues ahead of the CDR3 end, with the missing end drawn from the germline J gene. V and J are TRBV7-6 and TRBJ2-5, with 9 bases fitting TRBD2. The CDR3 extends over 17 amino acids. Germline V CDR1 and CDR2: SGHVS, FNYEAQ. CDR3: CASSLAYAGGPSDTQYF. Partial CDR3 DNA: TGTGCCAGCAGCTTAGCATACGCGGGAGGGCCATCAGATACC. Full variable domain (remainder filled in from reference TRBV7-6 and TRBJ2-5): GAGVSQSPRYKVTKRGQDVALRCDPISGHVSLYWYRQALGQGPEFLTYFNYEAQQDKSGLPNDRFSAERPEGSISTLTIQRTEQRDSAMYRCASSLAYAGGPSDTQYFGPGTRLLVL.

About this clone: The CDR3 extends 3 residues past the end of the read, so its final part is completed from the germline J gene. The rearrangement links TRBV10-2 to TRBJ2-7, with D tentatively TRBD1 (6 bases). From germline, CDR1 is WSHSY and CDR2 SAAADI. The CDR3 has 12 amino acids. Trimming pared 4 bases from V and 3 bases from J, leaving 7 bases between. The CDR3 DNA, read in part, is TGCGCCAGCAGTGGGGACAACTACGAG. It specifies CASSGDNYE. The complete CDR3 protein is CASSGDNYEQYF.

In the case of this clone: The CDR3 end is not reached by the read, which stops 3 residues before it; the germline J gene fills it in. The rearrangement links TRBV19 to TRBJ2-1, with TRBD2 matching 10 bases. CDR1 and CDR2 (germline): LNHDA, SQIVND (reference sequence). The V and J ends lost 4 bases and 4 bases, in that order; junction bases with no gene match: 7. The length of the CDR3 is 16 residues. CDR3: CASSTRAGGGYNEQFF. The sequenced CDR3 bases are TGTGCCAGTAGTACCCGAGCGGGGGGGGGATACAATGAG. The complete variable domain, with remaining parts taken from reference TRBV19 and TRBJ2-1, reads DGGITQSPKYLFRKEGQNVTLSCEQNLNHDAMYWYRQDPGQGLRLIYYSQIVNDFQKGDIAEGYSVSREKKESFPLTVTSAQKNPTAFYLCASSTRAGGGYNEQFFGPGTRLTVL.

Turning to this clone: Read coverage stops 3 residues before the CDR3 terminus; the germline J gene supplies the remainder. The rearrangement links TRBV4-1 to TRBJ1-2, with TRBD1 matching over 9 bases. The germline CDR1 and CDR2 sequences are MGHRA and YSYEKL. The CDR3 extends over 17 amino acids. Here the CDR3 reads CASSHVGTGLSTGGYTF. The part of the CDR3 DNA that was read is TGCGCCAGCAGCCATGTCGGGACAGGGCTATCAACGGGGGGC.

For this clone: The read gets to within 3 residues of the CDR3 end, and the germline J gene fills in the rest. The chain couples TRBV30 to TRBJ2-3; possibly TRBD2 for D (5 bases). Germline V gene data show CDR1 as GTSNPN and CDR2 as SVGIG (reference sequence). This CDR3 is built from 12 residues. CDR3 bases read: TGTGCCTGGGGACTTCCCCGAGAGACG. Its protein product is CAWGLPRET. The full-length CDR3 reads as CAWGLPRETQYF.

CDR3 protein: CASPGTRKETQYF. CDR3 bases read: TGTGCCAGCCCCGGGACTAGAAAAGAGACC. This sequence joins TRBV28 and TRBJ2-5, with 8 bases lining up with TRBD2. The read comes to an end 3 residues before the CDR3 does, leaving the germline J gene to fill in the end. The V segment lost 8 bases and the J segment 3 bases; nucleotides outside the gene matches: 5. From germline, CDR1 is MDHEN and CDR2 SYDVKM. This CDR3 contains 13 residues. The whole variable domain, remainder taken from reference TRBV28 and TRBJ2-5, is DVKVTQSSRYLVKRTGEKVFLECVQDMDHENMFWYRQDPGLGLRLIYFSYDVKMKEKGDIPEGYSVSREKKERFSLILESASTNQTSMYLCASPGTRKETQYFGPGTRLLVL.

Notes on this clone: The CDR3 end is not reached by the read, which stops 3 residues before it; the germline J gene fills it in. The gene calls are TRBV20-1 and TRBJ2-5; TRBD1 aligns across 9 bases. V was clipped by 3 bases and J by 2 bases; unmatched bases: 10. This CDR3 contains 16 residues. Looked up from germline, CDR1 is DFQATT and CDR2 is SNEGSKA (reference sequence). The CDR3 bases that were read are TGCAGTGCTAGTGGCACCTTGACAGGGGGTCAAGAGACC. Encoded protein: CSASGTLTGGQET. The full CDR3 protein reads CSASGTLTGGQETQYF.

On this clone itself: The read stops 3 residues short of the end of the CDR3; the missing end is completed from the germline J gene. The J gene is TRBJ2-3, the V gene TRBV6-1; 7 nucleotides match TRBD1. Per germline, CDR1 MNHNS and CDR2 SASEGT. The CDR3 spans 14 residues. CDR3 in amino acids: CASSDRDSNQPQYF. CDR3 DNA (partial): TGTGCCAGCAGTGACAGGGACAGCAATCAGCCG.

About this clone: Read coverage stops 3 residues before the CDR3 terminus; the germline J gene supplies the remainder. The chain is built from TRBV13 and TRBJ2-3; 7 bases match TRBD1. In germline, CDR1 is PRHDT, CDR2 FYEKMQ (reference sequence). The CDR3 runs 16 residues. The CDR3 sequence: CASSLGAGGDDQPQYF. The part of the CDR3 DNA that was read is TGTGCCAGCAGCTTAGGAGCAGGGGGAGATGATCAGCCG.

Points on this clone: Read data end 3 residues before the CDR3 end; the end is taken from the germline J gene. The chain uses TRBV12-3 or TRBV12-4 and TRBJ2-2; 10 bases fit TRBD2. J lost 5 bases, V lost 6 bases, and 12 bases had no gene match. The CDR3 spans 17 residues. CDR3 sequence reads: CASRDGLAGAGTGELFF. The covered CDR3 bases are TGTGCCAGCAGGGACGGGCTAGCGGGGGCGGGGACCGGGGAG.

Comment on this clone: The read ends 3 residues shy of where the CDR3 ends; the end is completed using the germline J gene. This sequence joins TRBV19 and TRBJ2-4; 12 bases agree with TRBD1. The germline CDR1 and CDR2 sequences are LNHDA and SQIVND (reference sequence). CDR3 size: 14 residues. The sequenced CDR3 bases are TGTGCCAGTAGTGTCCCGGGACAGGGGGCTGGT. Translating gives CASSVPGQGAG. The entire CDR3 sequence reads CASSVPGQGAGQYF.

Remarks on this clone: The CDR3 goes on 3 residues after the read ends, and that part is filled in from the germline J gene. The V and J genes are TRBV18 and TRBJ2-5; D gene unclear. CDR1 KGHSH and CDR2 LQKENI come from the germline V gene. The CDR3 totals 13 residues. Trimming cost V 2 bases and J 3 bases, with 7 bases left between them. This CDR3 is CASSPALEETQYF. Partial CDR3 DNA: TGTGCCAGCTCACCAGCACTGGAAGAGACC.

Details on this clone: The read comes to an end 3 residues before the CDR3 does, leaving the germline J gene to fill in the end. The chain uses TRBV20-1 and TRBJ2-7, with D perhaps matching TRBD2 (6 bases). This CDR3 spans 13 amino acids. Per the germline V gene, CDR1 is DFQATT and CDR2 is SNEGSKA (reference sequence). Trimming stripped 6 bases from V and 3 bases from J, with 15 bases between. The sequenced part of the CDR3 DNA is TGCAGTGCAACCGGGACTGCTATCTACGAG. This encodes CSATGTAIYE. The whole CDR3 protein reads CSATGTAIYEQYF.

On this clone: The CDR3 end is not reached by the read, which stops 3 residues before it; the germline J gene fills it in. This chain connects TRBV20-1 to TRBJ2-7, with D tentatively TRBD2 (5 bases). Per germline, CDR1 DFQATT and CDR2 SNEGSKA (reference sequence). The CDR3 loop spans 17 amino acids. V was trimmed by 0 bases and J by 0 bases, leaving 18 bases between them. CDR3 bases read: TGCAGTGCTAGAGATTCAGTGGGCGGGTCGTACTCCTACGAG. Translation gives CSARDSVGGSYSYE. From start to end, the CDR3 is CSARDSVGGSYSYEQYF.

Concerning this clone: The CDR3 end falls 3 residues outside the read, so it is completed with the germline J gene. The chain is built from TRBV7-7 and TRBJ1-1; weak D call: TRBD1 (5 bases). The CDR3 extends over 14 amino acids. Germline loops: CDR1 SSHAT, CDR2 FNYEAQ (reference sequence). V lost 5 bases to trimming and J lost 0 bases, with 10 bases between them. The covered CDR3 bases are TGTGCCAGCAGCAAAGGAGGGGTGAACACTGAA. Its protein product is CASSKGGVNTE. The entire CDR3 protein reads CASSKGGVNTEAFF.

The CDR3 DNA, read in part, is TGTGCCAGCAGCTTAGGTGCGACAGGTTCAGATACG. Translated: CASSLGATGSDT. The whole CDR3 sequence reads CASSLGATGSDTQYF. The chain recombines TRBV11-2 with TRBJ2-3, with a possible D match to TRBD1 (6 bases). Sequencing ends 3 residues short of the CDR3 end; the germline J gene provides the rest. Germline CDR1 SGHAT, CDR2 FQNNGV. The CDR3 is 15 amino acids. Deletions cut 1 base from V and 4 bases from J, with 12 bases between.

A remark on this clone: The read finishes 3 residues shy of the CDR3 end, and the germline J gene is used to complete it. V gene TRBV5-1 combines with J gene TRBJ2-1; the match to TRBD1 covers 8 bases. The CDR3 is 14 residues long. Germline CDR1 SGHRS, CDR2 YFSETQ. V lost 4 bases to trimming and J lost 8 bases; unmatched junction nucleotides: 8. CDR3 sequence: CASSPGQGSDEQFF. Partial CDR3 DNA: TGCGCCAGCAGCCCCGGACAGGGTAGTGATGAG.

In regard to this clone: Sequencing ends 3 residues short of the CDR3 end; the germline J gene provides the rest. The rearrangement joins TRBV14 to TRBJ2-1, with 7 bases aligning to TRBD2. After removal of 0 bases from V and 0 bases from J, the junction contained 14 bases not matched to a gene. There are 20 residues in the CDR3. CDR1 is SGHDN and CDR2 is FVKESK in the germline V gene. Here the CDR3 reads CASSQERGLGGISSYNEQFF. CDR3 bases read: TGTGCCAGCAGCCAAGAAAGGGGCTTGGGGGGGATAAGCTCCTACAATGAG.

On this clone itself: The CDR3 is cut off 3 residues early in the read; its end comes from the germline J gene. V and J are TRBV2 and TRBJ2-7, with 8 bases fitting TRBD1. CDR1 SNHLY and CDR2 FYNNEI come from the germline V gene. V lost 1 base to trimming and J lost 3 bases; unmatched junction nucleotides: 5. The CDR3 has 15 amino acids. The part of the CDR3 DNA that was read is TGTGCCAGCAGTGAAGTTTCGGGACAGGACTACGAG. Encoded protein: CASSEVSGQDYE. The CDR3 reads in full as CASSEVSGQDYEQYF.

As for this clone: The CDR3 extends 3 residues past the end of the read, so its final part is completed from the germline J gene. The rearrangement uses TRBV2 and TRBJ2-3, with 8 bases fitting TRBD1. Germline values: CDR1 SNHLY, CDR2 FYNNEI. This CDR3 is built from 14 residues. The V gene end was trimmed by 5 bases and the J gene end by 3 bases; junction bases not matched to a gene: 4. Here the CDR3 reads CASSNRGSTDTQYF. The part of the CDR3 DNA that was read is TGTGCCAGCAGTAACAGGGGGTCTACAGATACG.

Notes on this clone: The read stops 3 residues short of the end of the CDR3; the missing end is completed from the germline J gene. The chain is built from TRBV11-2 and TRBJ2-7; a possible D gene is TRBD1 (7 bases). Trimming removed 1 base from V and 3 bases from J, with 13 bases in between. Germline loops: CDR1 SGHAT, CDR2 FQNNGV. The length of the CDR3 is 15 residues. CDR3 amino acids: CASSLGGDSYYEQYF. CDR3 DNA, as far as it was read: TGTGCCAGCAGCTTAGGCGGGGACAGTTACTACGAG.

This chain's CDR3 is CASSQSAPDRTEKLFF. CDR3 DNA (partial): TGCGCCAGCAGTCAATCAGCCCCGGACAGGACGGAAAAG. The chain combines TRBV23-1 with TRBJ2-2; 7 bases are shared with TRBD1. Coverage ceases 3 residues before the CDR3 finishes, and the germline J gene fills in the end. TRBV23-1 carries the ORF label, with uncertain function. CDR3 size: 16 residues.